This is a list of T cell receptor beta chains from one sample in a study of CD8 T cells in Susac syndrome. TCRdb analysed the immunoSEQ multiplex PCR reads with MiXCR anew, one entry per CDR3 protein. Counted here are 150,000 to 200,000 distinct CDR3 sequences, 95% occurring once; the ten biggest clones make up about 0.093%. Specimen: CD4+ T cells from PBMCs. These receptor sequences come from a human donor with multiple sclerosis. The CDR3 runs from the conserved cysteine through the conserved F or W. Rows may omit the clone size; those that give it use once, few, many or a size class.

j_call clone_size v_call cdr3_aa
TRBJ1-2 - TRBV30 CAWSVRLTRTNYGYTF
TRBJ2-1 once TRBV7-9 CASSPSGSSSYNEQFF
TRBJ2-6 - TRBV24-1 CATSDFSGSGANVLTF
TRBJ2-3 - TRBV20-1 CSASWTISTDTQYF
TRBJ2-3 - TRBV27 CASSDGTSGRWDTQYF
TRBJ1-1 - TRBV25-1 CASSEPRGGDTEAFF
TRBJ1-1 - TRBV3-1 CASSPTPRLEAFF
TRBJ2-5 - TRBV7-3 CASSLRAGETQYF
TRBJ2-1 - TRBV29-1 CSVGQVTSYNEQFF
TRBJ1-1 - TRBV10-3 CAVGQANTEAFF
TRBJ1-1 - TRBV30 CAWRRGGLQRAAFF
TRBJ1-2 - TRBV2 CASRAPQGANYGYTF
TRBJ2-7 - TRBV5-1 CASSIGQSYEQYF
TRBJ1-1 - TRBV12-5 CASAPRGTTEAFF
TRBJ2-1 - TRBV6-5 CASSNGGAGSEQFF
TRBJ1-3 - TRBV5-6 CASSWHERGTGNTIYF
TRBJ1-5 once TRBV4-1 CASSQVQGGGLGQPQHF
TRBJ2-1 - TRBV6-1 CASTSLDGGNEQFF
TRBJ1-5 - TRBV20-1 CSARDRNQPQHF
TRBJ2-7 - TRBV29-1 CSVEGQVGYEQYF
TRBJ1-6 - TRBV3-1 CASRPQGDSPLHF
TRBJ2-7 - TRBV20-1 CSASSRQRYEQYF
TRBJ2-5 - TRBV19 CASSKRTHQETQYF
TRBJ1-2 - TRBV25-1 CASSEPGQGVGGYTF
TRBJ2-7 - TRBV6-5 CASGTGIYEQYF
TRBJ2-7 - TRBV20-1 CSAFGRGGSYEQYF
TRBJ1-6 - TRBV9 CASSEGDRITSPLHF
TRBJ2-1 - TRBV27 CASSIARANYNEQFF